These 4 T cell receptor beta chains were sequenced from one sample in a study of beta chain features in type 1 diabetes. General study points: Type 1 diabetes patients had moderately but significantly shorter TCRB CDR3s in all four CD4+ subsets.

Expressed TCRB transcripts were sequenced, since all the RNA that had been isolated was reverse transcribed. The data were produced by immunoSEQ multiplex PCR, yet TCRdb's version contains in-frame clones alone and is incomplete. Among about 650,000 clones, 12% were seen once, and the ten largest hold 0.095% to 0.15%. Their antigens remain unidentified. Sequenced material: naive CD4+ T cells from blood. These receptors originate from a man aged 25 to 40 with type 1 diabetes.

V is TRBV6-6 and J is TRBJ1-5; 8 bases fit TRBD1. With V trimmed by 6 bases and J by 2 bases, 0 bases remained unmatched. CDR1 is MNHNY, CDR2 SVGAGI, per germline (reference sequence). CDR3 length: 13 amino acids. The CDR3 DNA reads TGTGCCAGCAGGGACAGGGGCAATCAGCCCCAGCATTTT. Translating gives CASRDRGNQPQHF.

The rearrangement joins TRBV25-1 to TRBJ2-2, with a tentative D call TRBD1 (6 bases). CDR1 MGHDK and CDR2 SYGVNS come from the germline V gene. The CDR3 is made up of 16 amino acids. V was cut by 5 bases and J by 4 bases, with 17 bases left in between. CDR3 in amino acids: CASSLRGHPSTGELFF. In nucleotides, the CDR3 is TGTGCCAGCAGTCTCCGGGGACATCCGAGCACCGGGGAGCTGTTTTTT. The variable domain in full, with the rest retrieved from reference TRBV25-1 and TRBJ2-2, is EADIYQTPRYLVIGTGKKITLECSQTMGHDKMYWYQQDPGMELHLIHYSYGVNSTEKGDLSSESTVSRIRTEHFPLTLESARPSHTSQYLCASSLRGHPSTGELFFGEGSRLTVL.

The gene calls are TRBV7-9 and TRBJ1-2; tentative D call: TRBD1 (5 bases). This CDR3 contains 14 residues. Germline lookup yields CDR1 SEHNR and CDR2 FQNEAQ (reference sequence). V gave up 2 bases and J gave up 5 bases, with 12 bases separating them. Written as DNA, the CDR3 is TGTGCCAGCAGCTTACAGGGACCCTTTTATGGCTACACCTTC. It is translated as CASSLQGPFYGYTF.

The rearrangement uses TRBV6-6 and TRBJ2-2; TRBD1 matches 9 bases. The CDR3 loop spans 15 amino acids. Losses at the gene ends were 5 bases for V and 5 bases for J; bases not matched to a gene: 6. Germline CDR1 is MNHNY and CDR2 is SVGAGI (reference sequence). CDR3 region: CASSPRDRVTGELFF. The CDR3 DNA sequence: TGTGCCAGCAGTCCCCGGGACAGGGTAACCGGGGAGCTGTTTTTT.